Listed below are T cell receptor beta chains from one sample, sequenced in a study of vaccination and CD4 T cells after COVID-19. TCRdb re-called the PCR reads through MiXCR, storing one row per CDR3 protein. The data hold about 15,000 distinct CDR3 sequences, with 26% observed a single time. These receptors lack a known antigen. Material for sequencing was cultured CD4+ T cells from blood. The source is a human donor with COVID-19. CDR3s include the opening cysteine and the closing phenylalanine or tryptophan. The D gene is left open where the match is weak. Clone size is not always given. Where it is, it says once, few, many or a class for expanded clones.

>TRBV7-7|once|TRBD1|TRBJ2-7
CASSAGQGQVEQYF
TGTGCTAGCAGCGCGGGACAGGGGCAAGTCGAGCAGTACTTC
>TRBV7-9|few|-|TRBJ1-2
CASSPRVNYGYTF
TGTGCCAGCAGCCCCAGAGTTAACTATGGCTACACCTTC
>TRBV6-2/TRBV6-3|few|TRBD2|TRBJ2-7
CAAQVPGRGDEQYF
TGTGCCGCCCAAGTCCCGGGGCGGGGGGACGAGCAGTACTTC
>TRBV7-2|-|-|TRBJ1-2
CASSPRGSFNYGYTF
TGTGCCAGCAGCCCCCGGGGGTCTTTTAACTATGGCTACACCTTC
>TRBV11-2|few|TRBD2|TRBJ2-2
CASSLGGRVKMFF
TGTGCCAGCAGCTTAGGGGGGAGGGTCAAGATGTTTTTT
>TRBV7-2|-|-|TRBJ1-3
CASSPAALAFRGNTIYF
TGTGCCAGCAGCCCCGCCGCTCTGGCGTTCCGTGGAAACACCATATATTTT
>TRBV6-1|-|-|TRBJ1-5
CASSVIRGGRNQPQHF
TGTGCCAGCAGTGTAATTCGGGGAGGTCGCAATCAGCCCCAGCATTTT
>TRBV6-1|few|-|TRBJ1-2
CASSESGVYGYTF
TGTGCCAGCAGTGAATCAGGCGTCTATGGCTACACCTTC
>TRBV7-2|few|-|TRBJ2-2
CASRIGGFTGELFF
TGTGCCAGCAGGATCGGGGGCTTCACCGGGGAGCTGTTTTTT
>TRBV20-1|-|-|TRBJ1-3
CSASTLQSSGNTIYF
TGCAGTGCTAGTACCCTACAGAGCTCTGGAAACACCATATATTTT
>TRBV20-1|-|-|TRBJ1-3
CSAQPGLAENTIYF
TGCAGTGCCCAGCCCGGACTAGCCGAAAACACCATATATTTT
>TRBV6-2/TRBV6-3|-|TRBD2|TRBJ2-1
CASSTRTSGATYNEQFF
TGTGCCAGCAGTACTCGGACTAGCGGGGCAACCTACAATGAGCAGTTCTTC
>TRBV6-1|-|-|TRBJ2-2
CASSEAPLWTGELFF
TGTGCCAGCAGTGAAGCTCCGTTGTGGACCGGGGAGCTGTTTTTT
>TRBV12-3/TRBV12-4|few|-|TRBJ2-5
CASSQVPGETQYF
TGTGCCAGCAGCCAAGTACCGGGGGAGACCCAGTACTTC
>TRBV6-1|-|-|TRBJ2-2
CASSFDYTGGLFF
TGTGCCAGCAGCTTCGATTACACCGGGGGGCTGTTTTTT
>TRBV6-5|few|-|TRBJ2-1
CASSYGLETYNEQFF
TGTGCCAGCAGTTACGGCCTGGAGACCTACAATGAGCAGTTCTTC
>TRBV12-5|-|-|TRBJ1-3
CASGLVRVGNTIYF
TGTGCTAGTGGTTTGGTAAGGGTTGGAAACACCATATATTTT
>TRBV7-9|few|TRBD1|TRBJ2-7
CASSLRTGDGEQYF
TGTGCCAGCAGCCTCCGGACAGGGGATGGCGAGCAGTACTTC
>TRBV27|-|-|TRBJ2-1
CASSFDRIENEQFF
TGTGCCAGCAGTTTTGACAGGATCGAAAATGAGCAGTTCTTC
>TRBV5-4|few|TRBD1|TRBJ2-7
CASSRAGGYEQYF
TGTGCCAGCAGCCGGGCAGGGGGCTACGAGCAGTACTTC
>TRBV20-1|-|-|TRBJ2-5
CSARGTLETQYF
TGCAGTGCTAGAGGGACTTTGGAGACCCAGTACTTC
>TRBV27|-|-|TRBJ1-2
CASSLGSGPNYGYTF
TGTGCCAGCAGTTTAGGGTCCGGCCCTAACTATGGCTACACCTTC
>TRBV2|few|-|TRBJ1-2
CASSRGVFNGYTF
TGTGCCAGCAGTCGAGGGGTTTTCAATGGCTACACCTTC
>TRBV24-1|-|-|TRBJ1-5
CATSDRDRRVAQHF
TGTGCCACCAGTGACAGGGACCGTAGGGTAGCCCAGCATTTT
>TRBV11-3|few|TRBD1|TRBJ2-2
CASSERDRGFPGELFF
TGTGCCAGCAGCGAGAGAGACAGGGGGTTCCCCGGGGAGCTGTTTTTT
>TRBV6-1|few|-|TRBJ2-7
CASSEAAKGSYEQYF
TGTGCCAGCAGTGAAGCGGCGAAGGGCTCCTACGAGCAGTACTTC
>TRBV19|-|-|TRBJ1-2
CASSKDRLYGYTF
TGTGCCAGTAGTAAGGACAGACTCTATGGCTACACCTTC
>TRBV12-3/TRBV12-4|-|-|TRBJ1-6
CASSPRGVYNSPLHF
TGTGCCAGCAGTCCTAGGGGGGTGTATAATTCACCCCTCCACTTT
>TRBV5-4|few|TRBD1|TRBJ1-2
CASSSEPGQGGGYTF
TGTGCCAGCAGCTCTGAACCGGGACAGGGGGGTGGCTACACCTTC
>TRBV7-9|few|-|TRBJ2-3
CASSLEVSAQYF
TGTGCCAGCAGCTTAGAGGTTTCAGCGCAGTATTTT
>TRBV2|-|-|TRBJ1-2
CANSEQGDYGYTF
TGTGCCAACAGTGAACAGGGAGACTATGGCTACACCTTC
>TRBV19|-|-|TRBJ2-7
CASSRGVSSYEQYF
TGTGCCAGTAGTCGCGGGGTTAGCTCCTACGAGCAGTACTTC
>TRBV4-1|-|-|TRBJ1-4
CASSQEMGGVEKLFF
TGCGCCAGCAGCCAAGAGATGGGGGGCGTTGAAAAACTGTTTTTT
>TRBV6-1|-|-|TRBJ2-1
CASRVGPYEQFF
TGTGCCAGCAGGGTGGGGCCCTATGAGCAGTTCTTC
>TRBV7-2|-|-|TRBJ1-1
CASSKKPGGHTEAFF
TGTGCCAGCAGCAAGAAACCGGGTGGCCACACTGAAGCTTTCTTT
>TRBV9|few|-|TRBJ1-4
CASSEGASNEKLFF
TGTGCCAGCAGCGAAGGGGCGTCTAATGAAAAACTGTTTTTT
>TRBV7-6|-|-|TRBJ1-1
CASSLAVGRGENTEAFF
TGTGCCAGCAGCTTAGCCGTTGGTAGGGGCGAGAACACTGAAGCTTTCTTT